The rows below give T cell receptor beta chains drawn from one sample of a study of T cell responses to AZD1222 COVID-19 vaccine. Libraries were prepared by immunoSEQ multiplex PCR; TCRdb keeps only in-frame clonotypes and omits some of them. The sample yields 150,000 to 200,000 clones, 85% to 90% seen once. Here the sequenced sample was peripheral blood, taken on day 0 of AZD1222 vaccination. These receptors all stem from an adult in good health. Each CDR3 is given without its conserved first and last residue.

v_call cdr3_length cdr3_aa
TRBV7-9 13 ASSLGPGGNQPQH
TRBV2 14 ASSDRGTGGNQPQH
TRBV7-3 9 ASSAGNEQY
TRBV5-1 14 ASSLQGGQSNEKLF
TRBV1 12 TSRPGRGGNEQF
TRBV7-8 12 ASSFSLSNQPQH
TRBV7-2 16 ASSLGHQAGYRNQPQH
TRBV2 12 ASSEWGRGDGYT
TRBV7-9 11 ASSLPRGVGYT
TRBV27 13 ASSLYDRVAGELF
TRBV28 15 ASSFAGGFLSTDTQY
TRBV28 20 GSCSGTSGRIGPSGGTDTQY
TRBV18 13 ASSPNQGAGEKLF
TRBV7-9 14 ASSSQTLASTYEQY
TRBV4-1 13 ASSQVGSGADTQY
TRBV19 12 ASSSGRGDEKLF
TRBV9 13 ASSGGGFRTGELF
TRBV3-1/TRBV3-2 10 ASSQGGQPQH
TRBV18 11 ASSPTGGEGYT
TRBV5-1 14 ASSLGSGGVKETQY
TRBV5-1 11 ASTDRSNYGYT
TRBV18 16 ASSPGHQVLSSGNTIY
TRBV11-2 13 ASSSRDRGLLGLF
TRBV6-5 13 ASIPSVGGKYGYT
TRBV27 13 ASSSTGQGLYGYT
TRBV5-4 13 ASSLGTGVSYGYT
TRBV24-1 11 ATGNRMNTEAF
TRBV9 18 ASSPRVAGGRSRTSDTQY
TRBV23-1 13 ASSRDRGSGGELF
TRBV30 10 AWSAGGETQY
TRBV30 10 AWSIARETQY
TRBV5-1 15 ASSSATGTGGTNIQY
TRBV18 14 ASSPETMSSYNEQF
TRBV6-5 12 ASSPSGTVYGYT
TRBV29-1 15 SVEDPDGHSSGNTIY
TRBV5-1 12 ASSPGQASYEQY
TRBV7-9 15 ASSLSGTDYSNQPQH
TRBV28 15 ASSLSPLQGLNSPLH
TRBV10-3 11 AIGVSGDSPLH
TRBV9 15 ASSVGGSVSPKETQY
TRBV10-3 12 AISRGEGDYGYT
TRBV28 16 ASSSPLTPGATNEKLF
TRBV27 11 ASSPEPSYEQY
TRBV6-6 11 ASSYRAVSPLH
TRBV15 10 ATSRDFTEAF
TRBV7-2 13 ASSLLAGSSYEQY
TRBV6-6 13 ASSPITGGSDTQY
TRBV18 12 ASSRAGGREKLF
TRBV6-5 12 ASRAEGSNEKLF
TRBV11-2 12 ASSLGHRDYGYT
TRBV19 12 ASWSLQGTDTQY
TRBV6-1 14 ASSADMWTRAQPQH
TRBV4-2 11 ASSGGQVYGYT
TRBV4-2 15 ASSREWGTSSGNTIY
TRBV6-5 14 ASSYRRGRNTGELF
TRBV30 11 AWSGSGVGEQF
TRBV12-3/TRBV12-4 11 ASSFQGPYEQY
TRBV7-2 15 ASRGGGRVTGANVLT
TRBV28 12 ASSLEFRVQPQH
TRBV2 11 ASSDGHGYGYT